The 23 T cell receptor beta chains presented below share a single source sample, sequenced in a study of naive and memory T cell subsets. For blood and skin samples, reverse transcription used TCR alpha and beta constant primers. TCRdb called the 5' RACE reads again in MiXCR, with one record for every CDR3 protein. The table has approximately 24,000 distinct CDR3 sequences, less than 25% seen once. Adult healthy volunteers gave 2.5 ml peripheral blood for whole-blood RNA. Receptors originate from a female donor in good health.

This clonotype has only a few counts. This chain joins TRBV29-1 and TRBJ1-2; 9 nucleotides line up with TRBD1. Germline V gene sequence: CDR1 SQVTM, CDR2 ANQGSEA. Trimming cost V 7 bases and J 7 bases; bases outside gene matches: 4. This CDR3 has 11 amino acids. Written as DNA, the CDR3 is TGCAGCGGACAGGGGGACTTTGGCTACACCTTC. Translated, it gives CSGQGDFGYTF.

On this clonotype: A single base separates this from a much larger clone, so it may be a read error. The chain joins TRBV20-1 to TRBJ1-1; tentatively, D is TRBD1 (6 bases). Germline V gene data show CDR1 as DFQATT and CDR2 as SNEGSKA (reference sequence). The CDR3 is made up of 12 amino acids. CDR3 region: CSAWDTNTEDFF. The CDR3 DNA follows: TGCAGTGCTTGGGACACGAACACTGAAGATTTCTTT.

Sample share makes this clonotype medium-sized (0.01 to 0.1%). The V gene is TRBV7-9, the J gene TRBJ2-5; no clear D. Germline CDR1 and CDR2: SEHNR and FQNEAQ (reference sequence). The CDR3 sequence is 13 residues long. Trimming removed 5 bases from V and 5 bases from J, with 12 bases in between. In nucleotides, the CDR3 is TGTGCCAGCAGCCAGACACCGGCGGAGACCCAGTACTTC. It yields the protein CASSQTPAETQYF. Full variable domain (outside the CDR3, taken from reference TRBV7-9 and TRBJ2-5): DTGVSQNPRHKITKRGQNVTFRCDPISEHNRLYWYRQTLGQGPEFLTYFQNEAQLEKSRLLSDRFSAERPKGSFSTLEIQRTEQGDSAMYLCASSQTPAETQYFGPGTRLLVL.

This clonotype was observed a few times. The chain employs TRBV29-1 and TRBJ2-3; D not certain. Trimming left V 4 bases short and J 6 bases short, with 11 bases between. The CDR3 contains 12 residues. The germline V gene encodes CDR1 SQVTM and CDR2 ANQGSEA. The CDR3 sequence is CSVVLLSDTQYF. The DNA for the CDR3 is TGCAGCGTTGTGTTGTTGTCGGATACGCAGTATTTT.

This chain links TRBV6-5 with TRBJ2-3, with TRBD2 identical over 9 bases. With 6 bases clipped from V and 2 bases from J, the junction kept 6 bases outside the gene matches. The CDR3 is 15 residues long. Germline-derived CDR1 and CDR2 are MNHEY and SVGAGI. The CDR3 protein is CASRDSGGPTDTQYF. CDR3 DNA: TGTGCCAGCAGGGATAGCGGGGGCCCCACAGATACGCAGTATTTT.

By sample share, this clonotype is medium-sized (0.01 to 0.1%). The chain joins TRBV29-1 to TRBJ2-7; 7 nucleotides align to TRBD1. V shed 6 bases, J shed 2 bases, and the junction held 4 bases outside the gene matches. Germline values: CDR1 SQVTM, CDR2 ANQGSEA. The CDR3 is 12 residues long. The CDR3 DNA reads as TGCAGCGTGGGACAGCTGGCCTACGAGCAGTACTTC. The encoded protein is CSVGQLAYEQYF.

This clonotype is categorized as medium-sized (0.01 to 0.1%). The gene calls are TRBV6-5 and TRBJ1-2; D gene ambiguous. There are 14 residues in the CDR3. Germline loops: CDR1 MNHEY, CDR2 SVGAGI. V lost 4 bases to trimming and J lost 4 bases, with 13 bases between them. The chain's CDR3 is CASSSDGGAYGYTF. The CDR3 DNA reads TGTGCCAGCAGTTCTGACGGAGGCGCCTATGGCTACACCTTC.

This clonotype is classed as medium-sized. The rearrangement links TRBV20-1 to TRBJ2-1; 11 nucleotides line up with TRBD1. CDR3 size: 15 residues. Germline loops: CDR1 DFQATT, CDR2 SNEGSKA (reference sequence). With V trimmed by 3 bases and J by 4 bases, 5 bases remained unmatched. The CDR3 nucleotides read TGCAGTGCTAGTGTGGGGACAGGGGGGTACAATGAGCAGTTCTTC. Its protein is CSASVGTGGYNEQFF.

This clonotype was seen ten or more times. This chain uses TRBV20-1 with TRBJ2-1; the match to TRBD2 covers 10 bases. The CDR3 runs to 13 residues. In germline, CDR1 is DFQATT, CDR2 SNEGSKA (reference sequence). The CDR3 sequence: CSTSGITYNEQFF. The CDR3, as DNA: TGCAGCACTAGCGGGATTACCTACAATGAGCAGTTCTTC.

At least ten counts were recorded for this clonotype. This chain uses TRBV4-2 with TRBJ2-1; 8 bases agree with TRBD2. V was clipped by 1 base and J by 0 bases; unmatched bases: 8. The CDR3 is made up of 18 amino acids. CDR1 and CDR2 from the germline V gene are LGHNA and YNFKEQ. DNA for the CDR3: TGTGCCAGCAGCCAAGTCGGGGGGGGGGGGAGCTCCTACAATGAGCAGTTCTTC. The encoded protein is CASSQVGGGGSSYNEQFF.

The chain has TRBV6-2 or TRBV6-3 and TRBJ2-3; perhaps TRBD1 as D (6 bases). The CDR3 spans 17 residues. Trimming shortened V by 5 bases and J by 1 base, and 19 bases separated the two germline ends. Germline values: CDR1 MNHEY, CDR2 SVGEGT. The CDR3 DNA sequence: TGTGCCAGCAGTCGGCGTGGGGGCCCTGATGGCACAGATACGCAGTATTTT. It encodes CASSRRGGPDGTDTQYF.

There are a few counts of this clonotype. The V and J genes are TRBV6-5 and TRBJ2-1, with D perhaps matching TRBD1 (5 bases). The CDR3 contains 14 residues. V was clipped by 2 bases and J by 5 bases, with 10 bases between them. Germline CDR1 and CDR2: MNHEY and SVGAGI. The CDR3 reads CASSYRGKNNEQFF. In DNA form, the CDR3 reads TGTGCCAGCAGTTACAGGGGCAAAAACAATGAGCAGTTCTTC.

This clonotype was counted once. The rearrangement joins TRBV9 to TRBJ2-5; 8 bases are a match to TRBD2. Germline CDR1 SGDLS, CDR2 YYNGEE. This CDR3 contains 17 residues. V gave up 0 bases and J gave up 4 bases; unmatched junction bases: 11. The CDR3 spells CASSVDGPGGAVETQYF. CDR3 nucleotide sequence: TGTGCCAGCAGCGTAGATGGTCCCGGGGGGGCCGTAGAGACCCAGTACTTC.

There are a few counts of this clonotype. The V and J genes are TRBV29-1 and TRBJ1-2, with D hard to call. Per the germline V gene, CDR1 is SQVTM and CDR2 is ANQGSEA. Trimming removed 1 base at V and 4 bases at J, with 10 bases between. The CDR3 contains 13 residues. CDR3 sequence: CSVEGGGVYGYTF. The CDR3 DNA reads TGCAGCGTTGAAGGCGGAGGCGTCTATGGCTACACCTTC.

The CDR3 loop is CASSFGGGRVTQYF. Here the CDR3 DNA reads TGTGCCAGCAGCTTTGGTGGGGGGCGAGTGACCCAGTACTTC. The V call is TRBV7-2, the J call TRBJ2-5, with D possibly being TRBD1 or TRBD2 (6 bases each). The CDR3 consists of 14 residues. The V and J ends lost 3 bases and 7 bases respectively, with 15 bases between them. Per the germline V gene, CDR1 is SGHTA and CDR2 is FQGNSA.

The chain has TRBV29-1 and TRBJ1-1, with unresolved D. V lost 4 bases and J 0 bases, leaving 9 bases between the germline ends. This CDR3 spans 13 amino acids. Germline V lookup: CDR1 SQVTM, CDR2 ANQGSEA. The CDR3 DNA reads as TGCAGCGTTGTTAGGACTATGAACACTGAAGCTTTCTTT. This sequence encodes CSVVRTMNTEAFF.

This chain joins TRBV27 and TRBJ1-1; 7 nucleotides align to TRBD1. Looked up from germline, CDR1 is MNHEY and CDR2 is SMNVEV (reference sequence). The trim removed 1 base at V and 4 bases at J, leaving 3 bases unmatched. This CDR3 region has 14 residues. CDR3 nucleotides: TGTGCCAGCAGTTTATTACAGGGGAGCACTGAAGCTTTCTTT. Protein: CASSLLQGSTEAFF.

This clonotype has ten or more counts. The chain recombines TRBV20-1 with TRBJ1-2; D is uncertain. The CDR3 is 12 residues long. Germline V gives CDR1 DFQATT, CDR2 SNEGSKA (reference sequence). Deletions cut 1 base from V and 2 bases from J, with 5 bases between. CDR3: CSARVGNYGYTF. CDR3 coding DNA: TGCAGTGCTAGAGTGGGGAACTATGGCTACACCTTC.

This chain connects TRBV29-1 to TRBJ2-7; 8 nucleotides match TRBD2. This CDR3 is built from 14 residues. V lost 0 bases, J lost 4 bases, and 5 bases stayed unmatched. In germline, CDR1 is SQVTM, CDR2 ANQGSEA. CDR3 sequence: CSVEEGTSGYEQYF. CDR3 DNA: TGCAGCGTTGAAGAGGGGACTAGTGGATACGAGCAGTACTTC.

This clonotype ranks as medium-sized. The rearrangement joins TRBV18 to TRBJ1-6; D gene ambiguous. The CDR3 has 14 residues. Per germline, CDR1 KGHSH and CDR2 LQKENI. Trimming took 2 bases from V and 9 from J, leaving 11 bases between them. In DNA form, the CDR3 reads TGTGCCAGCTCACCAGAGGGTCAAGGTTCACCCCTCCACTTT. Residues: CASSPEGQGSPLHF. Together with reference TRBV18 and TRBJ1-6, the CDR3 gives the full variable domain: NAGVMQNPRHLVRRRGQEARLRCSPMKGHSHVYWYRQLPEEGLKFMVYLQKENIIDESGMPKERFSAEFPKEGPSILRIQQVVRGDSAAYFCASSPEGQGSPLHFGNGTRLTVT.

The CDR3 loop reads CASSGNRGRADTQYF. Written as DNA, the CDR3 is TGCGCCAGCAGCGGGAACAGGGGGCGAGCAGATACGCAGTATTTT. V gene TRBV5-1 combines with J gene TRBJ2-3; 9 nucleotides line up with TRBD1. The CDR3 consists of 15 residues. The J segment lost 4 bases and the V segment lost 4 bases, leaving 7 bases of the junction unmatched. Germline CDR1 and CDR2: SGHRS and YFSETQ.

This clonotype showed up many times. V usage is TRBV18 and J usage is TRBJ1-5; D perhaps matches TRBD1 (5 bases). Germline V lookup: CDR1 KGHSH, CDR2 LQKENI. The germline V and J ends were trimmed by 5 bases and 4 bases, with 9 bases remaining between them. The CDR3 has 13 amino acids. Here the CDR3 reads CASSRGENQPQHF. As DNA, the CDR3 is TGTGCCAGCTCAAGAGGGGAGAATCAGCCCCAGCATTTT.

This chain connects TRBV9 to TRBJ1-6; D unclear. The CDR3 spans 15 residues. Per germline, CDR1 SGDLS and CDR2 YYNGEE. V dropped 0 bases and J dropped 0 bases, with 4 bases sitting between them. As DNA, the CDR3 is TGTGCCAGCAGCGTAGCCAGCTCCTATAATTCACCCCTCCACTTT. As protein: CASSVASSYNSPLHF.